Listed below are T cell receptor beta chains from one sample, sequenced in a study of T-cell reconstitution after alpha-beta-depleted transplantation in children. From the PCR reads, TCRdb called clonotypes with MiXCR, one entry per CDR3 protein. The table includes 250,000 to 300,000 distinct CDR3 sequences, 9.5% to 10% detected once. Source: PBMCs from the stem cell graft donor, taken from the stem cell graft. The receptors were gathered from a human donor who donated a stem cell graft to a child with SCID. The CDR3 runs from the conserved cysteine through the conserved F or W. The D gene is left open where the match is weak. Rows give clone size only sometimes, using once, few, many, or a class for an expanded clone.

v_call	clone_size	j_call	d_call	cdr3_aa	cdr3_nt
TRBV12-3/TRBV12-4	NA	TRBJ2-3	NA	CASSLAGPDTDTQYF	TGTGCCAGCAGTTTGGCGGGGCCAGACACAGATACGCAGTATTTT
TRBV24-1	few	TRBJ2-2	TRBD1	CATSGGQLAGELFF	TGTGCCACCAGTGGGGGACAGCTTGCCGGGGAGCTGTTTTTT
TRBV7-9	NA	TRBJ2-5	NA	CASNGIGTSGPQYF	TGTGCCAGCAATGGTATCGGGACTTCTGGCCCCCAGTACTTC
TRBV10-2	NA	TRBJ2-1	TRBD2	CASSTIAGSYNEQFF	TGCGCCAGCAGTACAATAGCGGGGTCCTACAATGAGCAGTTCTTC
TRBV6-2/TRBV6-3	few	TRBJ2-7	NA	CASSPGITGTEQYF	TGTGCCAGCAGCCCCGGGATTACCGGGACCGAGCAGTACTTC
TRBV5-1	many	TRBJ2-3	NA	CASTTVTNSSPDTQYF	TGCGCCAGCACCACAGTGACCAATAGTAGCCCAGATACGCAGTATTTT
TRBV4-1	few	TRBJ1-2	NA	CASSQERGFPYGYTF	TGCGCCAGCAGCCAAGAAAGAGGCTTCCCCTATGGCTACACCTTC
TRBV20-1	few	TRBJ1-1	NA	CSATGRANTEAFF	TGCAGTGCCACCGGCAGGGCGAACACTGAAGCTTTCTTT
TRBV2	NA	TRBJ2-1	TRBD2	CASSGSGATIYNEQFF	TGTGCCAGCTCAGGGAGCGGGGCCACGATATACAATGAGCAGTTCTTC
TRBV5-6	many	TRBJ2-2	NA	CASSFPTGELFF	TGTGCCAGCAGCTTTCCCACCGGGGAGCTGTTTTTT
TRBV18	few	TRBJ1-1	NA	CASSPGGFRTEAFF	TGTGCCAGCTCGCCGGGGGGTTTTAGAACTGAAGCTTTCTTT
TRBV5-1	NA	TRBJ1-4	TRBD1	CASSWGQSTNEKLFF	TGCGCCAGCAGTTGGGGACAGTCAACTAATGAAAAACTGTTTTTT
TRBV9	many	TRBJ2-2	NA	CASSVSLERENTGELFF	TGTGCCAGCAGCGTATCCCTCGAAAGGGAGAACACCGGGGAGCTGTTTTTT
TRBV6-1	few	TRBJ1-3	NA	CASQIGMGAAGNTIYF	TGTGCCAGCCAGATCGGAATGGGGGCCGCTGGAAACACCATATATTTT
TRBV20-1	NA	TRBJ2-7	TRBD1	CCARSPTLPGQGSYEQYF	TGCTGTGCTAGGTCACCCACATTGCCGGGACAGGGGTCCTACGAGCAGTACTTC
TRBV2	NA	TRBJ2-1	NA	CASRGLGSSYNEQFF	TGTGCCAGCAGGGGACTGGGGAGCTCCTACAATGAGCAGTTCTTC
TRBV20-1	few	TRBJ1-3	NA	CSASLSSGNTIYF	TGCAGTGCTAGTTTATCCTCTGGAAACACCATATATTTT
TRBV5-1	few	TRBJ2-3	TRBD2	CASSFGLAGGGTDTQYF	TGCGCCAGCAGCTTCGGACTAGCGGGGGGGGGCACAGATACGCAGTATTTT
TRBV5-1	few	TRBJ2-1	TRBD2	CASSPPTSGGANEQFF	TGCGCCAGCAGCCCTCCTACTAGCGGGGGGGCAAATGAGCAGTTCTTC
TRBV5-8	many	TRBJ2-1	NA	CASNGRGSSYNEQFF	TGTGCCAGCAATGGACGGGGAAGCTCCTACAATGAGCAGTTCTTC
TRBV5-1	many	TRBJ2-2	NA	CASSGTQTGELFF	TGCGCCAGCAGCGGGACTCAAACCGGGGAGCTGTTTTTT
TRBV10-3	few	TRBJ1-5	NA	CAISAGAHSNQPQHF	TGTGCCATCAGCGCAGGGGCCCATAGCAATCAGCCCCAGCATTTT
TRBV24-1	NA	TRBJ1-4	NA	CATSDYQGLENEKLFF	TGTGCCACCAGTGATTATCAGGGACTCGAAAATGAAAAACTGTTTTTT
TRBV20-1	few	TRBJ2-1	TRBD2	CSATGLALANEQFF	TGCAGTGCTACCGGACTAGCATTAGCCAATGAGCAGTTCTTC
TRBV29-1	few	TRBJ1-1	TRBD1	CSVTRDRGPSMAFF	TGCAGCGTCACCCGGGACAGGGGCCCGAGTATGGCTTTCTTT
TRBV14	NA	TRBJ2-7	TRBD1	CASSHRTGKYSYEQYF	TGTGCCAGCAGCCACCGGACAGGAAAATACTCCTACGAGCAGTACTTC
TRBV20-1	NA	TRBJ2-6	NA	CSAPTSYRENSGANVLTF	TGCAGTGCCCCTACATCCTACAGGGAAAACTCTGGGGCCAACGTCCTGACTTTC
TRBV27	NA	TRBJ2-1	NA	CASSLFGRSSYNEQFF	TGTGCCAGCAGTTTATTCGGCAGGAGCTCCTACAATGAGCAGTTCTTC
TRBV25-1	many	TRBJ2-5	NA	CASSEWSGEETQYF	TGTGCCAGCAGTGAATGGTCGGGTGAGGAGACCCAGTACTTC
TRBV19	few	TRBJ2-7	NA	CARERTAPFYEQYF	TGTGCCAGGGAAAGGACAGCGCCCTTCTACGAGCAGTACTTC
TRBV7-9	NA	TRBJ1-1	NA	CASSPMGPGTEAFF	TGTGCCAGCAGCCCAATGGGCCCGGGCACTGAAGCTTTCTTT
TRBV6-5	NA	TRBJ2-1	NA	CASSYRGGEQFF	TGTGCCAGCAGTTACCGGGGAGGCGAGCAGTTCTTC
TRBV5-8	many	TRBJ1-1	NA	CASSLRGGYTEAFF	TGTGCCAGCAGCTTGAGGGGGGGGTACACTGAAGCTTTCTTT
TRBV2	NA	TRBJ1-5	TRBD1	CASSVGDRGSSPQHF	TGTGCCAGCAGTGTTGGTGACAGGGGTAGTTCACCCCAGCATTTT
TRBV29-1	NA	TRBJ1-2	NA	CSVEEGGADYGYTF	TGCAGCGTTGAAGAGGGAGGGGCGGACTATGGCTACACCTTC
TRBV6-2/TRBV6-3	NA	TRBJ1-3	TRBD1	CASSLPTGYGNTIYF	TGTGCCAGCAGTCTACCGACAGGGTATGGAAACACCATATATTTT
TRBV12-3/TRBV12-4	NA	TRBJ2-7	NA	CASSLGLRGEQYF	TGTGCCAGCAGTCTGGGACTTCGGGGCGAGCAGTACTTC
TRBV11-2	many	TRBJ2-2	NA	CASRSTGSTGELFF	TGTGCCAGCAGGTCCACAGGGTCCACCGGGGAGCTGTTTTTT
TRBV25-1	many	TRBJ1-1	NA	CASTEEGFQAFF	TGTGCCAGCACTGAAGAGGGGTTCCAGGCTTTCTTT
TRBV28	many	TRBJ1-5	TRBD1	CASSGPRGQGNQPQHF	TGTGCCAGCAGTGGCCCCCGGGGACAGGGAAATCAGCCCCAGCATTTT
TRBV5-1	few	TRBJ2-7	TRBD1	CASSLQGDFSYEQYF	TGCGCCAGCAGCTTACAGGGGGATTTCTCCTACGAGCAGTACTTC
TRBV5-6	NA	TRBJ1-1	NA	CASSLSGRVGSSEAFF	TGTGCCAGCAGCTTGTCGGGCCGGGTGGGGTCTTCTGAAGCTTTCTTT
TRBV24-1	many	TRBJ2-3	NA	CATSEPRGNTDTQYF	TGTGCCACCAGTGAGCCACGGGGGAACACAGATACGCAGTATTTT
TRBV14	few	TRBJ2-3	NA	CASSPLTSLTDTQYF	TGTGCCAGCAGCCCTCTCACTAGCCTCACAGATACGCAGTATTTT
TRBV2	few	TRBJ2-1	NA	CASHPGGYDEQFF	TGTGCCAGTCACCCCGGGGGTTACGATGAGCAGTTCTTC
TRBV12-3/TRBV12-4	few	TRBJ1-1	NA	CASSRGMATEAFF	TGTGCCAGCAGCCGGGGCATGGCCACTGAAGCTTTCTTT
TRBV5-4	NA	TRBJ2-6	NA	CASGMARSLSGANVLTF	TGTGCCAGTGGTATGGCGAGATCGCTCTCTGGGGCCAACGTCCTGACTTTC
TRBV25-1	NA	TRBJ1-5	NA	CASSEAGGYQPQHF	TGTGCCAGCAGTGAAGCGGGGGGTTATCAGCCCCAGCATTTT
TRBV20-1	few	TRBJ2-7	NA	CSARGGREQYF	TGCAGTGCTAGAGGAGGGCGCGAGCAGTACTTC
TRBV12-3/TRBV12-4	few	TRBJ2-2	TRBD1	CASSLSQGAGTGELFF	TGTGCCAGCAGTTTATCCCAGGGGGCAGGCACCGGGGAGCTGTTTTTT
TRBV10-3	many	TRBJ2-1	TRBD1	CAISSGQGAPNEQFF	TGTGCCATCAGTTCCGGACAGGGGGCTCCCAATGAGCAGTTCTTC
TRBV5-5	NA	TRBJ2-1	TRBD2	CASSSVAGGFNEQFF	TGTGCCAGCAGCTCCGTAGCGGGGGGCTTCAATGAGCAGTTCTTC
TRBV5-6	few	TRBJ2-1	TRBD2	CASSLPGGINEQFF	TGTGCCAGCAGCTTACCGGGGGGGATTAATGAGCAGTTCTTC
TRBV5-1	NA	TRBJ2-5	NA	CASSLNREGETQYF	TGCGCCAGCAGCTTGAACAGGGAGGGGGAGACCCAGTACTTC
TRBV19	many	TRBJ2-3	TRBD2	CASSLSSGASTDTQYF	TGTGCCAGTAGTCTCAGTAGCGGGGCCTCCACAGATACGCAGTATTTT
TRBV5-1	few	TRBJ1-1	TRBD1	CASSSTGEGAFF	TGCGCCAGCAGCTCCACAGGGGAAGGAGCTTTCTTT
TRBV24-1	many	TRBJ2-3	NA	CATSDGFTDTQYF	TGTGCCACCAGTGATGGGTTCACAGATACGCAGTATTTT
TRBV18	once	TRBJ1-6	NA	CVSSPMGGDNSPLHF	TGTGTCAGCTCACCGATGGGGGGGGATAATTCACCCCTCCACTTT
TRBV5-1	NA	TRBJ1-1	NA	CASSLDGPEAFF	TGCGCCAGCAGCTTGGACGGACCTGAAGCTTTCTTT
TRBV7-9	few	TRBJ2-5	NA	CASSSTDRRETQYF	TGTGCCAGCAGCTCCACCGACAGGAGAGAGACCCAGTACTTC